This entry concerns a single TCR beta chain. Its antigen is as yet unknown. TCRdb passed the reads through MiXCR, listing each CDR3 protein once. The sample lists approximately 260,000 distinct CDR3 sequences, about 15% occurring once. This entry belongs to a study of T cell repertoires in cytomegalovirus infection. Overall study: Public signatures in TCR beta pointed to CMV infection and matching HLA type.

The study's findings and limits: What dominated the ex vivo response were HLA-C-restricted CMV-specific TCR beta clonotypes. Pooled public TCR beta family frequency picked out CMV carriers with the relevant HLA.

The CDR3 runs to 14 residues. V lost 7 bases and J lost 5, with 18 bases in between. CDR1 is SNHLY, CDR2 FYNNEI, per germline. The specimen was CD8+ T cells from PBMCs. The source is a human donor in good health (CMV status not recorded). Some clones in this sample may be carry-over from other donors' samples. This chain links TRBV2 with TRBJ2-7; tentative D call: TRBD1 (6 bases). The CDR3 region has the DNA TGTGCCAGCAACTCCCCGACACAGGGTGACGAGCAGTACTTC. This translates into CASNSPTQGDEQYF.